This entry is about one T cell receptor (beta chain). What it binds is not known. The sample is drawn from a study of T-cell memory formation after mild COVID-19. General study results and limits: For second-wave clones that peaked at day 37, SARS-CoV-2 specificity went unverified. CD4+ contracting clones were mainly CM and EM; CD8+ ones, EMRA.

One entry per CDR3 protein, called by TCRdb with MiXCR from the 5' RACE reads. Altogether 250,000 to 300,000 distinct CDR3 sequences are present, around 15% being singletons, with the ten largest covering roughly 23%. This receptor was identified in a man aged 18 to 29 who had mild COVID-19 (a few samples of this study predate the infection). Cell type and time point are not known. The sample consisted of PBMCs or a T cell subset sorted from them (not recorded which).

CDR3 residues: CASSWGGSGNTEAFF. The CDR3, as DNA: TGCGCCAGCAGCTGGGGGGGTTCGGGGAACACTGAAGCTTTCTTT. The chain is built from TRBV5-1 and TRBJ1-1, with D perhaps matching TRBD1 (5 bases). V was pared by 3 bases and J by 1 base, with 13 bases between. The CDR3 consists of 15 residues. CDR1 is SGHRS and CDR2 is YFSETQ in the germline V gene.